This TCR beta chain emerged from a study of shared clonotypes between healthy human individuals (dated by TCRdb to the early 2020s). As for the study more broadly: A few men and a couple of women, aged 18 to 49 years, made up the cohort. For each donor, CD4 naive and CD4 memory were each given three plates, CD8 naive was given two plates, and CD8 memory was given one plate. To increase sequencing depth and limit assay-specific biases, different laboratories used diverse techniques to prepare libraries and sequence TCR repertoires. To estimate repertoire size and how much clonotypes are shared between individuals, the study performed deep sequencing of blood TCR repertoires from about five healthy adults. Leukapheresis yielded between about 0.85 and 10 billion PBMCs per donor.

The donors were healthy, HIV-negative adults with no recently reported acute infections or vaccinations. All donors were Caucasian adults living in Nashville, Tennessee, USA. CD4+ T cells were enriched by magnetic negative selection, after which naive cells were positively selected on CD45RA and the negative fraction was taken as the memory subset. After blood collection by leukapheresis, PBMCs were isolated using Ficoll-Histopaque density gradient centrifugation and then cryopreserved in the vapor phase of liquid nitrogen. Purity and quantity of every magnetically sorted T cell population were checked by analytical flow cytometry. From each sorted fraction, genomic DNA was isolated and quantified by UV absorbance on a Nanodrop 2000c. Trimming takes 7 bases from V and 0 bases from J, and the germline ends sit 10 bases apart. The CDR3 spans 13 residues, from the cysteine through the phenylalanine. The only DNA kept is the CDR3, 39 bases in frame from the first base. CDR1 and CDR2 are read off the germline V gene as SGHDN and FVKESK.

What the authors observed across the whole study: Pairwise subsampling indicated that sequencing depth was expected to affect the degree of clonotype sharing among donors. The genetic and exposure-history diversity represented was limited by the small number of donors. Sampling was restricted to blood, and TCR repertoires in tissues likely differ from the TCR repertoires found in blood. Estimated clonotype richness was generally larger for naive than for memory subsets. Roughly 5% of naive CD4, around 3.6% of naive CD8, approximately 2% of memory CD4, and more than 0.35% of memory CD8 clonotypes were shared across four donors. Even with the large sequencing depth, rarefaction of the sorted-subset datasets indicated that sequencing was incomplete. Higher generation probabilities were observed for clonotypes shared by all four sorted-subset donors than for non-shared clonotypes.

Remarks on this clone: The antigen this receptor binds is unknown. Per-base qualities were not stored, and no clone one base away is much larger.

Using the deep immunoSEQ assay, TCR CDR3 regions were amplified from genomic DNA by multiplex PCR. Extracted genomic DNA from each cell subset was distributed evenly across all wells of several immunoSEQ 96-well plates, and each plate was treated as a replicate. For sorted subsets, 200 to 250 ng of genomic DNA, equivalent to 25,000 to 35,000 T cell genomes, went into each replicate PCR. Purified libraries were measured with a Qubit 3.0 fluorometer, size-checked on a Bioanalyzer 2100, and measured again with the KAPA Library Quantification kit. Every immunoSEQ 96-well plate was sequenced on a dedicated single-read 150-cycle Illumina NextSeq 550 flow cell. The paper's processing steps were these. The immunoSEQ output contained only junctional sequences without quality scores, so filtering could not match that applied to full-length reads. To assign V/J genes and CDR3, sequences were annotated using PyIR, a Python wrapper for IgBLAST v1.9, with IMGT germline references. Reads were removed for weak V/J assignments (E-value above 1e-6), missing CDR3, stop codons, out-of-frame junctions, or ambiguous translated residues. V3J clonotypes were defined as sequences sharing the same inferred V gene, J gene, and CDR3 amino acid sequence. Percentage overlap between repertoires was computed as shared unique clonotypes divided by the size of the smaller repertoire. Repertoire richness was assessed with RTK rarefaction, the Chao1 estimator, and Recon v2.1 estimates of unobserved clonotypes. Generation probabilities were computed with OLGA for all TCRbeta clonotypes obtained by the gDNA method from several donors. Imported from immuneACCESS, the table was reduced by TCRdb to in-frame sequences with V and J called. These copies leave out some clones; in studies compared against another copy, an unresolved V gene accounts for under half, and the cause of the remainder is not known. From that table come the V and J calls and clone size; the DNA was used to work out D and trimming. This sample is represented by over a million clones; about four fifths of them were singletons. The ten largest clones represent around 0.6% of the sample.

The clonotype originates from a man between 18 and 35 years old in good health. Some clones in this sample may be carry-over from other donors' samples. The chain was built from TRBV14 and TRBJ2-7; there is no confident call for the D gene. Sequencing was carried out using memory CD4+ T cells from PBMCs. Reading the label with the study, this specimen's cell subset or site is: CD45RA-negative fraction. The CDR3 protein sequence reads: CASTTGYSYEQYF. The bases read TGTGCCAGCACTACCGGCTACTCCTACGAGCAGTACTTC. Extended through the reference TRBV14 and TRBJ2-7 proteins, this CDR3 yields the full variable domain: EAGVTQFPSHSVIEKGQTVTLRCDPISGHDNLYWYRRVMGKEIKFLLHFVKESKQDESGMPNNRFLAERTGGTYSTLKVQPAELEDSGVYFCASTTGYSYEQYFGPGTRLTVT.